This T cell receptor (beta chain) came from a study of blood T cell repertoires in COVID-19. TCRdb's table, derived via immunoSEQ multiplex PCR, lists solely in-frame clones and lacks some. The sample includes roughly 230,000 clones, around four fifths of them seen just once. Sequenced input: peripheral blood. The receptor was derived from a man aged 35-49 years with active or convalescent COVID-19.

The CDR3 nucleotides read TGTGCCTGGAGCGACACAGGGGGCGCTTTTAATACGCAGTATTTT. This translates into CAWSDTGGAFNTQYF. The chain has TRBV30 and TRBJ2-3; TRBD1 agrees at 9 bases. The CDR3 length is 15 residues. Losses at the gene ends were 3 bases for V and 7 bases for J; bases not matched to a gene: 11. Germline V gene data show CDR1 as GTSNPN and CDR2 as SVGIG (reference sequence).